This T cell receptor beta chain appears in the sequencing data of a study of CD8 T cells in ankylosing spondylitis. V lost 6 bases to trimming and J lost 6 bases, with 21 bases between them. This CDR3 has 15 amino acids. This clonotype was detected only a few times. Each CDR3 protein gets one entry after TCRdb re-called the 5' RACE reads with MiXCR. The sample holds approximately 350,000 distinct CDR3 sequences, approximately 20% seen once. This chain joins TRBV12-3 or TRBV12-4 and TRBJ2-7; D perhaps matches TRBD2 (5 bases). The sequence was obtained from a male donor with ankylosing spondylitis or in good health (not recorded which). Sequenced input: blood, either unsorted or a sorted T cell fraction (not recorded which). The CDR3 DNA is TGTGCCAGCAGCCCGAGAACGGACGGAGGCCTCGAGCAGTACTTC. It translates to CASSPRTDGGLEQYF.